Shown below are 5 T cell receptor beta chains from a single sample sequenced in a study of cytomegalovirus exposure and HLA in healthy donors. PCR involved 60 Vbeta and 13 Jbeta primers. TCRdb's copy holds only in-frame clones and misses some; the assay was immunoSEQ multiplex PCR. Here the sample spans about 150,000 clones, roughly 70% being singletons. Sequences were obtained from PBMCs. These receptor sequences come from a man younger than 35 in good health and CMV-seropositive.

This clone showed up just once. The chain joins TRBV2 to TRBJ2-1; 9 bases are shared with TRBD2. V shed 11 bases and J 7 bases; nucleotides not matched to a gene: 9. The CDR3 has 13 amino acids. The germline CDR1 and CDR2 sequences are SNHLY and FYNNEI. Here the CDR3 DNA reads TGTGCCCACCAGCGGGGGGCAGGGAATGAGCAGTTCTTC. Its translation is CAHQRGAGNEQFF.

This clone occurred once. The chain has TRBV6-1 and TRBJ1-5; D uncertain. The germline gives CDR1 MNHNS, CDR2 SASEGT. V lost 3 bases and J lost 6, with 9 bases in between. The CDR3 is made up of 13 amino acids. The CDR3 sequence: CASSDFSPQPQHF. CDR3 bases: TGTGCCAGCAGTGATTTCAGTCCTCAGCCCCAGCATTTT.

The gene calls are TRBV6-5 and TRBJ1-1; D might be TRBD1 (6 bases). The CDR3 is 15 amino acids. Trimming removed 6 bases from V and 5 bases from J, with 19 bases in between. From germline, CDR1 is MNHEY and CDR2 SVGAGI. The CDR3 DNA reads as TGTGCCAGCAGCCGGTGGGGAGGGGGAGATACTGAAGCTTTCTTT. Encoded protein: CASSRWGGGDTEAFF.

The J gene is TRBJ2-3, the V gene TRBV7-2, with 7 bases lining up with TRBD1. Germline V lookup: CDR1 SGHTA, CDR2 FQGNSA. The CDR3 has 15 residues. Unmatched junction bases numbered 10, after V lost 8 bases and J lost 2 bases. CDR3 in DNA: TGTGCCAGCTCCCCGAGACAGGGAAACACAGATACGCAGTATTTT. Encoded protein: CASSPRQGNTDTQYF.

The rearrangement links TRBV9 to TRBJ2-1; D is possibly TRBD2 (7 bases). This CDR3 has 15 amino acids. V was trimmed by 2 bases and J by 6 bases, leaving 15 bases between them. CDR1 is SGDLS, CDR2 YYNGEE, per germline. In DNA form, the CDR3 reads TGTGCCAGCAGCGTTGGGGGAGGGGGGTTCAATGAGCAGTTCTTC. Amino acids: CASSVGGGGFNEQFF.